These 18 T cell receptor beta chains share one sample of origin, sequenced in a study of monozygotic twins with inflammatory bowel disease. Reanalyzing the 5' RACE reads, TCRdb keeps one entry per CDR3 protein, without DNA. The sample's table shows under 200,000 distinct CDR3 sequences. The specimen sequenced was blood. The receptors here all came from a human donor with ulcerative colitis or Crohn's disease, or a healthy co-twin of an affected twin (not recorded which).

CDR3 region: CASSVVSRGDTEAFF. This chain joins TRBV9 and TRBJ1-1; TCRdb selects TRBD1, and the lack of DNA leaves this call unchecked. Germline CDR1 reads SGDLS; CDR2 reads YYNGEE. CDR3 length: 15 residues.

J is TRBJ2-2 and V is TRBV28; TCRdb picks TRBD1, but there is no DNA to check that call. This CDR3 spans 14 amino acids. Per germline, CDR1 MDHEN and CDR2 SYDVKM. CDR3: CASSDTGVTGELFF. The variable domain in full, completed from reference TRBV28 and TRBJ2-2, reads DVKVTQSSRYLVKRTGEKVFLECVQDMDHENMFWYRQDPGLGLRLIYFSYDVKMKEKGDIPEGYSVSREKKERFSLILESASTNQTSMYLCASSDTGVTGELFFGEGSRLTVL.

This chain links TRBV20-1 with TRBJ2-7; TCRdb selects TRBD1, and the lack of DNA leaves this call unchecked. Germline values: CDR1 DFQATT, CDR2 SNEGSKA (reference sequence). This CDR3 has 11 residues. CDR3 loop: CSAYGGDEQYF.

The CDR3 sequence is CASSLGGGAVGAFF. This chain uses TRBV5-1 with TRBJ1-1; with no DNA, the TCRdb D assignment of TRBD1 cannot be verified. The CDR3 contains 14 residues. CDR1 and CDR2 (germline): SGHRS, YFSETQ.

This chain links TRBV5-1 with TRBJ2-1; there is no DNA to check the TCRdb D call of TRBD2. Looked up from germline, CDR1 is SGHRS and CDR2 is YFSETQ. CDR3 length: 17 residues. The CDR3 protein is CASSLGLAGGRSNEQFF.

The V and J genes are TRBV14 and TRBJ1-2. Germline V gene lookup returns CDR1 SGHDN and CDR2 FVKESK. This CDR3 has 15 amino acids. CDR3 protein: CASSQFEKWLYGYTF.

The CDR3 sequence: CSARQPNTEAFF. The V gene is TRBV20-1, the J gene TRBJ1-1. The CDR3 is 12 amino acids. CDR1 and CDR2 from the germline V gene are DFQATT and SNEGSKA (reference sequence).

CDR3 sequence: CASNPKTSGTFTGELFF. The rearrangement joins TRBV7-9 to TRBJ2-2; TCRdb's D gene call, TRBD2, goes unchecked for lack of DNA. This CDR3 is 17 amino acids long. The germline V gene has CDR1 SEHNR and CDR2 FQNEAQ (reference sequence). Full variable domain (outside the CDR3, taken from reference TRBV7-9 and TRBJ2-2): DTGVSQNPRHKITKRGQNVTFRCDPISEHNRLYWYRQTLGQGPEFLTYFQNEAQLEKSRLLSDRFSAERPKGSFSTLEIQRTEQGDSAMYLCASNPKTSGTFTGELFFGEGSRLTVL.

V gene TRBV18 combines with J gene TRBJ1-6. The CDR3 is 14 residues long. Germline loops: CDR1 KGHSH, CDR2 LQKENI. This CDR3 reads CATRGGQANSPLHF.

The CDR3 protein is CASSVFADTLNTEAFF. The chain combines TRBV9 with TRBJ1-1. The CDR3 sequence is 16 residues long. The germline V gene has CDR1 SGDLS and CDR2 YYNGEE. Complete variable domain (other parts from reference TRBV9 and TRBJ1-1): DSGVTQTPKHLITATGQRVTLRCSPRSGDLSVYWYQQSLDQGLQFLIQYYNGEERAKGNILERFSAQQFPDLHSELNLSSLELGDSALYFCASSVFADTLNTEAFFGQGTRLTVV.

This chain links TRBV5-1 with TRBJ2-3. The length of the CDR3 is 13 residues. Germline-derived CDR1 and CDR2 are SGHRS and YFSETQ. CDR3 protein: CASSHPSGDTQYF.

The gene calls are TRBV20-1 and TRBJ2-7. CDR1 and CDR2 (germline): DFQATT, SNEGSKA (reference sequence). The CDR3 is 13 amino acids. The CDR3 sequence is CSARVGGSYEQYF.

The chain joins TRBV27 to TRBJ2-7; the TCRdb call, TRBD1, lacks DNA for checking. Germline CDR1 and CDR2: MNHEY and SMNVEV (reference sequence). The CDR3 loop spans 14 amino acids. The CDR3 is CASSSRTGSWEQYF.

The chain couples TRBV20-1 to TRBJ2-7; the D call from TCRdb, TRBD2, cannot be confirmed without DNA. Germline V gene lookup returns CDR1 DFQATT and CDR2 SNEGSKA (reference sequence). The CDR3 has 13 residues. The chain's CDR3 is CSATRGGPYEQYF.

V usage is TRBV3-1 and J usage is TRBJ2-3; with no DNA, the TCRdb D assignment of TRBD2 cannot be verified. This CDR3 contains 16 residues. Germline V gene lookup returns CDR1 LGHDT and CDR2 YNNKEL (reference sequence). CDR3 sequence reads: CASSQEVLAVADTQYF.

The chain combines TRBV11-3 with TRBJ2-3; with no DNA, the TCRdb D assignment of TRBD2 cannot be verified. This CDR3 comprises 15 residues. Germline values: CDR1 SGHNT, CDR2 YENEEA. The CDR3 protein is CASSSSRAGGPTQYF.

The V call is TRBV28, the J call TRBJ1-4; the TRBD1 assignment by TCRdb is unverifiable without DNA. This CDR3 comprises 15 residues. The germline gives CDR1 MDHEN, CDR2 SYDVKM. The CDR3 is CASSSWGRRNEKLFF.

The chain is built from TRBV5-6 and TRBJ1-1; TCRdb's D call of TRBD1 is untestable without DNA. The CDR3 totals 13 residues. Germline CDR1 is SGHDT and CDR2 is YYEEEE. The chain's CDR3 is CASTLGPGQEAFF.